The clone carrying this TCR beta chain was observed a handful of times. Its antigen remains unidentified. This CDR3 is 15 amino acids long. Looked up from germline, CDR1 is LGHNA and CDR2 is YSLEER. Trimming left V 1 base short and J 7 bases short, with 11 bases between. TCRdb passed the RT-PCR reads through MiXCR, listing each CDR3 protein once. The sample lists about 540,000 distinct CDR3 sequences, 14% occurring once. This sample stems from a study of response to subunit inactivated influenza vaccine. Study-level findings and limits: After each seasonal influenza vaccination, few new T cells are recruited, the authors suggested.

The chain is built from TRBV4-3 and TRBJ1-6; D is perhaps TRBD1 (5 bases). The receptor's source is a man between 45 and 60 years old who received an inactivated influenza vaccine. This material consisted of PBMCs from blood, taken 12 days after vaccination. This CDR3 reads CASSQVGGANSPLHF. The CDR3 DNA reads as TGCGCCAGCAGCCAAGTGGGTGGGGCGAATTCACCCCTCCACTTT.